The 28 T cell receptor beta chains reported below all come from one sample, sequenced in a study of blood T cell repertoires in COVID-19. Clones were sequenced by immunoSEQ multiplex PCR, and TCRdb holds only the in-frame ones, with some missing. The sample includes over 95,000 clones, 84% of them seen just once. What was sequenced was peripheral blood. These receptors came from a man in his 70s with active or convalescent COVID-19.

The chain recombines TRBV5-1 with TRBJ2-7, with 12 bases identical to TRBD1. J lost 3 bases, V lost 2 bases, and 12 bases had no gene match. Germline loops: CDR1 SGHRS, CDR2 YFSETQ. This CDR3 has 18 amino acids. The CDR3 is CASSFKNYRDRGLYEQYF. DNA of the CDR3: TGCGCCAGCAGCTTCAAAAATTACCGGGACAGGGGGCTCTACGAGCAGTACTTC.

The chain links TRBV3-1 (or the pseudogene TRBV3-2) to TRBJ1-2, with D perhaps TRBD1 (5 bases). The CDR3 length is 15 residues. The germline CDR1 and CDR2 sequences are LGHDT and YNNKEL (reference sequence). V gave up 1 base and J gave up 4 bases, with 13 bases separating them. The CDR3 loop is CASSQGAGLPYGYTF. CDR3 DNA sequence: TGTGCCAGCAGCCAAGGCGCAGGGCTTCCCTATGGCTACACCTTC.

This clone is a singleton in its sample. The chain recombines TRBV12-3 or TRBV12-4 with TRBJ1-1; perhaps TRBD1 as D (6 bases). V was pared by 7 bases and J by 4 bases, with 13 bases between. CDR3 length: 13 amino acids. This CDR3 is CASTIQGGTEAFF. The CDR3 coding sequence is TGTGCCAGCACCATACAGGGCGGCACTGAAGCTTTCTTT.

The chain recombines TRBV6-5 with TRBJ1-2; D might be TRBD1 (6 bases). The CDR3 is 15 residues long. The V end was cut by 6 bases, the J end by 2 bases, with 16 bases between. CDR1 MNHEY and CDR2 SVGAGI come from the germline V gene. The CDR3 region has the DNA TGTGCCAGCAGAGCCCAGGGAAGGGGGAACTATGGCTACACCTTC. Its translation is CASRAQGRGNYGYTF.

The chain links TRBV6-1 to TRBJ2-7; the match to TRBD2 covers 8 bases. Trimming took 0 bases from V and 0 from J; bases not matched to a gene: 4. CDR3 size: 16 residues. Germline V gene sequence: CDR1 MNHNS, CDR2 SASEGT. CDR3 coding DNA: TGTGCCAGCAGTGAAGCAGGGGGACTAGGCTCCTACGAGCAGTACTTC. Amino acid sequence: CASSEAGGLGSYEQYF.

This chain uses TRBV5-6 with TRBJ1-1, with 8 bases that match TRBD1. The CDR3 length is 15 residues. J lost 3 bases, V lost 4 bases, and 8 bases had no gene match. Germline V gives CDR1 SGHDT, CDR2 YYEEEE. The CDR3 sequence: CASSPRTGTDTEAFF. The CDR3 bases are TGTGCCAGCAGCCCGCGGACAGGGACGGACACTGAAGCTTTCTTT.

The chain is built from TRBV7-2 and TRBJ1-3; D possibly corresponds to TRBD1 (5 bases). The length of the CDR3 is 16 residues. V shed 3 bases and J shed 3 bases, with 15 bases lying between them. Germline V CDR1 and CDR2: SGHTA, FQGNSA. The CDR3 nucleotides are TGTGCCAGCAGCTTGGGGGGAGGAGGGGTTGGAAACACCATATATTTT. This gives the protein CASSLGGGGVGNTIYF.

This clone has only a few counts. V is TRBV7-2 and J is TRBJ1-1; D remains unclear. CDR3 size: 15 residues. V shed 1 base and J shed 5 bases, with 14 bases lying between them. Germline values: CDR1 SGHTA, CDR2 FQGNSA. The CDR3 loop is CASSLVPGAGTEAFF. CDR3 nucleotide sequence: TGTGCCAGCAGCTTAGTTCCGGGCGCGGGAACTGAAGCTTTCTTT.

This clone was detected only a few times. This chain joins TRBV2 and TRBJ1-1; D gene ambiguous. With 0 bases removed from V and 4 bases from J, the gap between germline ends came to 12 bases. The germline V gene has CDR1 SNHLY and CDR2 FYNNEI. This CDR3 region has 15 residues. The CDR3 coding sequence is TGTGCCAGCAGTGAAGCGCCGTCCCCGCGCACTGAAGCTTTCTTT. Translating it yields CASSEAPSPRTEAFF.

The V and J genes are TRBV12-3 or TRBV12-4 and TRBJ2-7; 8 bases match TRBD1. The CDR3 runs 13 residues. The V segment lost 5 bases and the J segment 1 base; nucleotides outside the gene matches: 1. CDR3 sequence reads: CASSRTGSYEQYF. CDR3 bases: TGTGCCAGCAGTCGGACAGGGTCCTACGAGCAGTACTTC.

V gene TRBV5-1 combines with J gene TRBJ2-2, with a weak D call TRBD1 (5 bases). With 6 bases removed from V and 0 bases from J, the gap between germline ends came to 15 bases. Germline V gene lookup returns CDR1 SGHRS and CDR2 YFSETQ. The CDR3 loop spans 16 amino acids. The CDR3 sequence is CASNSGHTTNTGELFF. CDR3 nucleotides: TGCGCCAGCAATAGTGGACACACTACGAACACCGGGGAGCTGTTTTTT. Full variable domain (missing parts from reference TRBV5-1 and TRBJ2-2): KAGVTQTPRYLIKTRGQQVTLSCSPISGHRSVSWYQQTPGQGLQFLFEYFSETQRNKGNFPGRFSGRQFSNSRSEMNVSTLELGDSALYLCASNSGHTTNTGELFFGEGSRLTVL.

This chain joins TRBV5-8 and TRBJ1-5; possible D gene TRBD1, 6 bases. Deletions cut 0 bases from V and 3 bases from J, with 13 bases between. The CDR3 spans 16 residues. Germline lookup yields CDR1 SGHTS and CDR2 YDEGEE. This CDR3 reads CASSLAVGQLNQPQHF. The CDR3, as DNA: TGTGCCAGCAGCTTGGCCGTCGGACAGCTCAATCAGCCCCAGCATTTT.

The rearrangement links TRBV11-2 to TRBJ2-3, with a possible D match to TRBD1 (5 bases). Between the trimmed V and J ends, which lost 4 bases and 2 bases, there was a span of 16 bases. Germline V gives CDR1 SGHAT, CDR2 FQNNGV. This CDR3 comprises 16 residues. CDR3 bases: TGTGCCAGCAGCTCCCTAGGGGCTAAATCCACAGATACGCAGTATTTT. Its translation: CASSSLGAKSTDTQYF.

This clone showed up just a few times. The chain carries TRBV2 and TRBJ1-1, with 7 positions matching TRBD1. This CDR3 is 14 amino acids long. V was pared by 7 bases and J by 3 bases, with 8 bases of the junction left unmatched. The V gene's germline CDR1 is SNHLY and CDR2 FYNNEI. CDR3 loop: CASKEGRGDTEAFF. The CDR3, as DNA: TGTGCCAGCAAGGAGGGCAGGGGGGACACTGAAGCTTTCTTT.

J is TRBJ1-4 and V is TRBV27; D remains unclear. V lost 4 bases and J lost 8, with 17 bases in between. Germline CDR1 MNHEY, CDR2 SMNVEV (reference sequence). The CDR3 runs to 15 residues. CDR3 DNA sequence: TGTGCCAGCAGTTCAACACCCGGGTTCGTGGAAAAACTGTTTTTT. Amino acids: CASSSTPGFVEKLFF.

Comments on this clone: The same CDR3 is also encoded by other DNA sequences in this sample. The rearrangement uses TRBV18 and TRBJ1-1; D unresolved. Germline V CDR1 and CDR2: KGHSH, LQKENI. The V end was cut by 3 bases, the J end by 0 bases, with 5 bases between. The length of the CDR3 is 13 residues. Here the CDR3 reads CASSPSLNTEAFF. The CDR3 nucleotides are TGTGCCAGCTCACCCTCGTTGAACACTGAAGCTTTCTTT.

This clone was seen a few times. V and J are TRBV2 and TRBJ2-1; 11 positions match TRBD2. Germline assignment: CDR1 SNHLY and CDR2 FYNNEI. With 8 bases clipped from V and 9 bases from J, the junction kept 9 bases outside the gene matches. There are 14 residues in the CDR3. CDR3 protein: CASFSGTSGVEQFF. As DNA, the CDR3 is TGTGCCAGCTTCTCGGGGACTAGCGGAGTTGAGCAGTTCTTC.

This clone has just one count. The chain employs TRBV10-3 and TRBJ2-1; no clear D gene. The CDR3 contains 14 residues. Germline V CDR1 and CDR2: ENHRY, SYGVKD. The V gene lost 2 bases and the J gene lost 6 bases, with 11 bases spanning the gap. The CDR3 spells CAISEIMTLNEQFF. The CDR3 region has the DNA TGTGCCATCAGTGAGATCATGACACTCAATGAGCAGTTCTTC.

The chain links TRBV6-1 to TRBJ2-1; TRBD2 agrees at 13 bases. Germline V gene lookup returns CDR1 MNHNS and CDR2 SASEGT. The trim removed 2 bases at V and 7 bases at J, leaving 11 bases unmatched. The CDR3 covers 18 residues. The CDR3 sequence is CASSELGLLAGGRNEQFF. The CDR3 bases are TGTGCCAGCAGTGAATTGGGTTTACTAGCGGGGGGGAGAAATGAGCAGTTCTTC.

The chain joins TRBV25-1 to TRBJ1-2, with 8 bases that match TRBD1. V was clipped by 2 bases and J by 7 bases; unmatched bases: 3. The CDR3 runs 13 residues. Germline V gene lookup returns CDR1 MGHDK and CDR2 SYGVNS. As DNA, the CDR3 is TGTGCCAGCAGTGAACAGGGGACAGGTGGCTACACCTTC. Translation gives CASSEQGTGGYTF.

This chain links TRBV29-1 with TRBJ1-2, with a possible D match to TRBD1 (5 bases). The CDR3 runs 14 residues. Per germline, CDR1 SQVTM and CDR2 ANQGSEA. V lost 3 bases, J lost 8 bases, and 19 bases lay in between. DNA for the CDR3: TGCAGCGTTGAGGGGGGTGGTCGCTCGGTGGGCTACACCTTC. This codes for CSVEGGGRSVGYTF.

The chain recombines TRBV5-4 with TRBJ2-6, with TRBD1 matching 9 bases. The CDR3 runs 18 residues. Germline CDR1 reads SGHNT; CDR2 reads YYREEE (reference sequence). V lost 4 bases and J lost 3; bases outside the gene matches: 11. CDR3 in amino acids: CASSRAGTGSLGANVLTF. The CDR3 coding sequence is TGTGCCAGCAGCAGAGCCGGGACAGGGTCTCTTGGGGCCAACGTCCTGACTTTC. The full variable domain, rest sourced from reference TRBV5-4 and TRBJ2-6, is ETGVTQSPTHLIKTRGQQVTLRCSSQSGHNTVSWYQQALGQGPQFIFQYYREEENGRGNFPPRFSGLQFPNYSSELNVNALELDDSALYLCASSRAGTGSLGANVLTFGAGSRLTVL.

This rearrangement joins TRBV30 to TRBJ1-4; possible D gene TRBD1, 6 bases. The CDR3 loop spans 14 amino acids. Trimming removed 4 bases at V and 2 bases at J, with 11 bases between. Germline assignment: CDR1 GTSNPN and CDR2 SVGIG (reference sequence). The CDR3 DNA follows: TGTGCCTGGACAGGGGAACGGACTAATGAAAAACTGTTTTTT. This translates into CAWTGERTNEKLFF. The full variable domain, its missing parts supplied by reference TRBV30 and TRBJ1-4, is SQTIHQWPATLVQPVGSPLSLECTVEGTSNPNLYWYRQAAGRGLQLLFYSVGIGQISSEVPQNLSASRPQDRQFILSSKKLLLSDSGFYLCAWTGERTNEKLFFGSGTQLSVL.

V and J are TRBV25-1 and TRBJ2-3; the D gene is possibly TRBD1 (5 bases). The CDR3 has 14 residues. The V gene lost 4 bases and the J gene lost 1 base, with 9 bases spanning the gap. Germline values: CDR1 MGHDK, CDR2 SYGVNS. The CDR3 spells CASSGLGRTDTQYF. In nucleotides, the CDR3 is TGTGCCAGCAGTGGGTTGGGGCGCACAGATACGCAGTATTTT.

The chain links TRBV28 to TRBJ2-7; D is ambiguous. CDR1 MDHEN and CDR2 SYDVKM come from the germline V gene. Trimming removed 7 bases at V and 0 bases at J, with 16 bases between. The CDR3 is 15 amino acids. The CDR3 sequence: CASTRAGRSSYEQYF. The CDR3, as DNA: TGTGCCAGCACTCGAGCAGGCAGATCCTCCTACGAGCAGTACTTC.

The V call is TRBV19, the J call TRBJ1-1; D may be TRBD1 (6 bases). V dropped 3 bases and J dropped 7 bases, with 21 bases sitting between them. The CDR3 runs 16 residues. Germline assignment: CDR1 LNHDA and CDR2 SQIVND (reference sequence). CDR3 nucleotides: TGTGCCAGTAGTATCAGGCCCCAGGGGCCGATGATTGAAGCTTTCTTT. Its protein product is CASSIRPQGPMIEAFF. The full variable domain, in which reference TRBV19 and TRBJ1-1 provide the parts outside the CDR3, is DGGITQSPKYLFRKEGQNVTLSCEQNLNHDAMYWYRQDPGQGLRLIYYSQIVNDFQKGDIAEGYSVSREKKESFPLTVTSAQKNPTAFYLCASSIRPQGPMIEAFFGQGTRLTVV.

This chain links TRBV28 with TRBJ1-1; D may be TRBD1 (5 bases). Germline CDR1 MDHEN, CDR2 SYDVKM. The CDR3 covers 15 residues. Trimming removed 6 bases from V and 0 bases from J, with 14 bases in between. CDR3 in amino acids: CASSLPGGVNTEAFF. DNA for the CDR3: TGTGCCAGCAGCTTACCGGGGGGGGTGAACACTGAAGCTTTCTTT.

J is TRBJ1-2 and V is TRBV3-1 (or the pseudogene TRBV3-2); the D is unclear. The CDR3 has 13 residues. Trimming pared 0 bases from V and 4 bases from J, leaving 6 bases between. Germline V gene data show CDR1 as LGHDT and CDR2 as YNNKEL (reference sequence). CDR3 DNA sequence: TGTGCCAGCAGCCAAGAACAAACCTATGGCTACACCTTC. It is translated as CASSQEQTYGYTF.